One T cell receptor (beta chain) is described in this entry. This clonotype was counted between two and nine times. Its antigen is still unknown. There are no base qualities to consult, and no much larger clone falls within one base. This entry comes from a study of T cells after yellow fever vaccination (dated by TCRdb to the late 2010s). Context from the whole study: The SMART-Seq v4 Ultra Low Input RNA kit was used to prepare libraries from fractions with low cell numbers. Bulk TCR alpha and beta repertoires were sequenced longitudinally to track T-cell clones before and after primary and booster YFV17D yellow fever vaccination. Blood was drawn at multiple timepoints before and after primary and secondary immunization, with bulk PBMC replicates and cell subsets isolated. Two healthy male donors, one aged 18 to 30 and one aged 30 to 40 years, made up the cohort.

Overall study results and their limits: A small share of clonotypes occurred in both CD4 and CD8 compartments, likely arising from convergent recombination. Compared with the primary T-cell response, the secondary T-cell response was weaker but faster, peaking on day 5 rather than day 15. FACS-sorted repertoires could contain abundant contaminating clonotypes from the bulk population, so computational filtering was required. The study included only a couple of donors, which limits how far the findings can be generalized. Most clones expanded after primary vaccination (around 96% of CD4 and roughly 88% of CD8) were re-detected after the booster, suggesting that broad memory maintenance occurred.

TCR cDNA was synthesized by 5'RACE template switching, through which a universal primer site and unique molecular identifiers were introduced. cDNA synthesis was primed from both the TCR alpha and TCR beta constant segments. Library amplification used two PCR steps, and the second PCR step added sample barcodes and sequencing adapters. Libraries were sequenced on Illumina HiSeq 2500 (2x100 bp) or NovaSeq (2x150 bp). Per the source publication's procedure: MIGEC was used to demultiplex reads and collapse the reads into UMI consensus sequences, and MiXCR was used for V(D)J alignment. Using edgeR on replicate PBMC samples, clonotypes were called vaccine-responding if FDR was below 0.01 and the log2 fold change was above 5 up to day 15. Bulk clonotypes were assigned CD4 or CD8 identity according to which sequenced CD4 or CD8 repertoire held them at higher abundance. Using fastp trimming at Q25 and MiXCR clonotype assembly, TCRdb reanalyzed the public sequencing data and kept in-frame beta chains. Each CDR3 protein gets just one entry, which takes the most common genes and DNA from the rows behind it. The V and J calls and clone size are TCRdb's, not the authors'. The sample table shows 200,000 to 300,000 distinct CDR3 sequences, and 10% to 15% are seen once. Roughly 0.5% of the sample is taken by the ten largest.

The sample's treatment or condition label, decoded: live attenuated yellow fever vaccine strain. A standard Ficoll-Paque protocol was used to isolate PBMCs from peripheral blood. Dynabeads CD4 and CD8 positive selection kits were used to isolate CD4 and CD8 T-cell fractions. RNA was extracted with TriZol from bulk PBMCs, CD4 and CD8 fractions, and dextramer-positive and dextramer-negative fractions. Including the terminal cysteine and phenylalanine, the CDR3 comprises 15 residues. CDR3 DNA is the only sequence kept; it has 45 bases, read in frame from the first base. From V the trimming removes 2 bases and from J it removes 5 bases, while the gene matches leave 8 bases of the junction unaccounted for. Reading the germline V gene gives CDR1 SNHLY and CDR2 FYNNEI.

This receptor chain uses TRBV2 and TRBJ2-5, with 7 bases aligning to TRBD2. Sequencing was performed on CD4+ T cells sorted from PBMCs, taken 45 days after the yellow fever booster vaccination. The clonotype originates from a man younger than 45 who received the YFV17D yellow fever vaccine. The CDR3: CASSEWTRGRETQYF. The sequenced DNA: TGTGCCAGCAGTGAATGGACTAGGGGTCGCGAGACCCAGTACTTC. This CDR3, with the reference TRBV2 and TRBJ2-5 proteins standing in past its ends, gives the full variable domain EPEVTQTPSHQVTQMGQEVILRCVPISNHLYFYWYRQILGQKVEFLVSFYNNEISEKSEIFDDQFSVERPDGSNFTLKIRSTKLEDSAMYFCASSEWTRGRETQYFGPGTRLLVL.